The 22 T cell receptor beta chains reported below all come from one sample, sequenced in a study of shared clonotypes between healthy human individuals. As defined, naive CD8 cells were CD45RO-negative and positively selected for CCR7, with terminally differentiated effector memory CD45RA+ cells excluded. Generated by immunoSEQ multiplex PCR, the TCRdb table keeps only in-frame clones and is missing some. The table lists around 1.9 million clones, around 95% of them singletons. Sample: naive CD8+ T cells from PBMCs. Every receptor here comes from a man between 18 and 35 years old in good health. Some clones in this sample may be carry-over from other donors' samples.

This clone appeared once. The chain joins TRBV2 to TRBJ2-7, with 13 bases matching TRBD2. CDR3 size: 16 residues. J was trimmed by 3 bases and V by 2 bases; bases with no gene match: 4. CDR1 and CDR2 from the germline V gene are SNHLY and FYNNEI. CDR3 bases: TGTGCCAGCAGTGAAACTAGCGGGAGGGTAAACTACGAGCAGTACTTC. As protein: CASSETSGRVNYEQYF.

V and J are TRBV4-1 and TRBJ2-7, with D perhaps TRBD1 (5 bases). Germline loops: CDR1 MGHRA, CDR2 YSYEKL. V shed 0 bases and J shed 3 bases, with 9 bases lying between them. The CDR3 covers 14 residues. In nucleotides, the CDR3 is TGCGCCAGCAGCCAAGACGGACATATCTACGAGCAGTACTTC. As protein: CASSQDGHIYEQYF.

This chain joins TRBV7-8 and TRBJ2-7, with a tentative D call TRBD1 (6 bases). The CDR3 contains 13 residues. V lost 6 bases and J 6 bases, leaving 15 bases between the germline ends. Germline CDR1 SGHVS, CDR2 FQNEAQ. The CDR3 DNA sequence: TGTGCCAGCAGTCATACAGGGTACTCCGAGCAGTACTTC. Its translation: CASSHTGYSEQYF.

The chain is built from TRBV19 and TRBJ1-2; D is unclear. Germline V gene sequence: CDR1 LNHDA, CDR2 SQIVND (reference sequence). The CDR3 loop spans 18 amino acids. The ends were cut back, 5 bases at V and 5 bases at J, with 27 bases in the middle. The CDR3 bases are TGTGCCAGTAGTTCCCCCTTAGATGTCGGAGGGCAAGTATATGGCTACACCTTC. This codes for CASSSPLDVGGQVYGYTF.

The chain combines TRBV7-9 with TRBJ1-5, with TRBD1 as a possible D gene (6 bases). Germline V gives CDR1 SEHNR, CDR2 FQNEAQ (reference sequence). Trimming shortened V by 1 base and J by 5 bases, and 9 bases separated the two germline ends. CDR3 length equals 14 residues. Here the CDR3 DNA reads TGTGCCAGCAGCTTAGGGACAGCAGATCAGCCCCAGCATTTT. Protein: CASSLGTADQPQHF.

This sequence joins TRBV2 and TRBJ1-1; no definite D call. The CDR3 is 14 residues long. Germline values: CDR1 SNHLY, CDR2 FYNNEI. V was shortened by 4 bases and J by 2 bases, with 11 bases between the two germline ends. The CDR3 DNA reads TGTGCCAGCAGTGCGGGCAGTTTAAACACTGAAGCTTTCTTT. This sequence encodes CASSAGSLNTEAFF.

The V and J genes are TRBV7-9 and TRBJ2-2; the D gene is possibly TRBD1 (6 bases). The germline V gene encodes CDR1 SEHNR and CDR2 FQNEAQ (reference sequence). Trimming pared 3 bases from V and 4 bases from J, leaving 12 bases between. CDR3 length: 15 amino acids. CDR3 sequence: CASSFERGGTGELFF. The DNA for the CDR3 is TGTGCCAGCAGCTTCGAGCGAGGGGGCACCGGGGAGCTGTTTTTT.

The CDR3 is CASSPQGFRYSNQPQHF. The CDR3 region has the DNA TGTGCCAGCAGTCCACAGGGATTTCGTTATAGCAATCAGCCCCAGCATTTT. This chain joins TRBV27 and TRBJ1-5; D may be TRBD1 (6 bases). Trimming took off 5 bases at V and 0 bases at J, with 17 bases between the two ends. Germline CDR1 reads MNHEY; CDR2 reads SMNVEV (reference sequence). This CDR3 has 17 residues.

The J gene is TRBJ1-5, the V gene TRBV6-6, with D uncertain. Per the germline V gene, CDR1 is MNHNY and CDR2 is SVGAGI (reference sequence). The CDR3 covers 13 residues. The V end was cut by 6 bases, the J end by 6 bases, with 12 bases between. The CDR3 spells CASSVYFGQPQHF. Here the CDR3 DNA reads TGTGCCAGCAGCGTCTATTTTGGTCAGCCCCAGCATTTT.

The V call is TRBV7-3, the J call TRBJ2-1; maybe TRBD1 (6 bases). The CDR3 runs to 15 residues. Trimming left V 5 bases short and J 0 bases short, with 11 bases between. Germline CDR1 reads SGHTA; CDR2 reads FQGTGA. The CDR3 loop is CASSVTQGSYNEQFF. The CDR3 coding sequence is TGTGCCAGCAGCGTCACACAGGGCTCCTACAATGAGCAGTTCTTC.

The J gene is TRBJ2-1, the V gene TRBV29-1, with TRBD1 matching over 7 bases. This CDR3 spans 13 amino acids. Germline values: CDR1 SQVTM, CDR2 ANQGSEA. V lost 7 bases to trimming and J lost 9 bases; unmatched junction nucleotides: 12. Written as DNA, the CDR3 is TGCAGCGCCATGACAGGGTTTCGGAGTGAGCAGTTCTTC. It codes for CSAMTGFRSEQFF.

V is TRBV7-2 and J is TRBJ1-4; the D gene is possibly TRBD1 (6 bases). Per the germline V gene, CDR1 is SGHTA and CDR2 is FQGNSA. V was pared by 5 bases and J by 8 bases, with 15 bases between. This CDR3 has 14 amino acids. DNA for the CDR3: TGTGCCAGCAGCGGGAGGGGTAGGGGGGAAAAACTGTTTTTT. As protein: CASSGRGRGEKLFF.

A remark on this clone: The sample has other DNA sequences that encode this CDR3 too. The chain employs TRBV18 and TRBJ2-7; 8 positions agree with TRBD1. CDR1 is KGHSH, CDR2 LQKENI, per germline. Losses at the gene ends were 3 bases for V and 0 bases for J; bases not matched to a gene: 1. The CDR3 runs to 14 residues. CDR3 DNA sequence: TGTGCCAGCTCACCGACAGGGGTCTCCTACGAGCAGTACTTC. As protein: CASSPTGVSYEQYF.

In its sample, this clone was seen once. This chain links TRBV7-6 with TRBJ2-7, with 10 bases lining up with TRBD1. V dropped 5 bases and J dropped 1; count of bases not matched to a gene: 8. The CDR3 runs 16 residues. CDR1 is SGHVS, CDR2 FNYEAQ, per germline. In DNA, the CDR3 is TGTGCCAGCAGCCTCGACGGGACAGGGGTGTCCTACGAGCAGTACTTC. Translation gives CASSLDGTGVSYEQYF. Complete variable domain (other parts from reference TRBV7-6 and TRBJ2-7): GAGVSQSPRYKVTKRGQDVALRCDPISGHVSLYWYRQALGQGPEFLTYFNYEAQQDKSGLPNDRFSAERPEGSISTLTIQRTEQRDSAMYRCASSLDGTGVSYEQYFGPGTRLTVT.

Written as DNA, the CDR3 is TGCGCCAGCAGTGAGACGTTAGCGGGTGGATTCGTGCAGTTCTTC. This sequence encodes CASSETLAGGFVQFF. V usage is TRBV10-1 and J usage is TRBJ2-1; TRBD2 matches 7 bases. The germline CDR1 and CDR2 sequences are WNHNN and SYGVQD (reference sequence). The CDR3 contains 15 residues. With 2 bases clipped from V and 12 bases from J, the junction kept 13 bases outside the gene matches.

This clone occurred once. V is TRBV7-8 and J is TRBJ2-7; 9 bases fit TRBD1. Trimming at V came to 5 bases and at J to 3 bases, leaving 8 bases not matched to a gene. This CDR3 contains 15 residues. The germline gives CDR1 SGHVS, CDR2 FQNEAQ. The CDR3, as DNA: TGTGCCAGCAGCCAAGACAGGGGGACCCTCTACGAGCAGTACTTC. It is translated as CASSQDRGTLYEQYF.

The V gene is TRBV7-6, the J gene TRBJ2-2, with no clear D. This CDR3 has 15 amino acids. Trimming took off 2 bases at V and 1 base at J, with 8 bases between the two ends. Germline V gene lookup returns CDR1 SGHVS and CDR2 FNYEAQ. CDR3 region: CASSLYGENTGELFF. In nucleotides, the CDR3 is TGTGCCAGCAGCTTATATGGGGAGAACACCGGGGAGCTGTTTTTT. The full variable domain, its missing parts supplied by reference TRBV7-6 and TRBJ2-2, is GAGVSQSPRYKVTKRGQDVALRCDPISGHVSLYWYRQALGQGPEFLTYFNYEAQQDKSGLPNDRFSAERPEGSISTLTIQRTEQRDSAMYRCASSLYGENTGELFFGEGSRLTVL.

This chain connects TRBV27 to TRBJ2-5; possibly TRBD2 for D (6 bases). The CDR3 extends over 14 amino acids. Germline CDR1 MNHEY, CDR2 SMNVEV (reference sequence). V shed 3 bases and J shed 1 base, with 9 bases lying between them. The CDR3 DNA sequence: TGTGCCAGCAGTTTGACTAGATTCCAAGAGACCCAGTACTTC. It translates to CASSLTRFQETQYF.

This chain joins TRBV9 and TRBJ2-2; D gene uncertain. Trimming stripped 4 bases from V and 8 bases from J, with 21 bases between. This CDR3 spans 16 amino acids. Per germline, CDR1 SGDLS and CDR2 YYNGEE. The CDR3 region has the DNA TGTGCCAGCAGCCCGTATCGGAGCGACTTAAGGGGGGAGCTGTTTTTT. This codes for CASSPYRSDLRGELFF.

The table lists this clone with a count of one. In the same sample, other DNA sequences code for this CDR3. In DNA form, the CDR3 reads TGTGCCAGTGGAGACGGACCCTACGAGCAGTACTTC. Translating gives CASGDGPYEQYF. The V call is TRBV19, the J call TRBJ2-7; D unclear. The CDR3 consists of 12 residues. The germline V gene has CDR1 LNHDA and CDR2 SQIVND (reference sequence). V lost 8 bases, J lost 2 bases, and 10 bases lay in between.

This chain connects TRBV4-1 to TRBJ2-7; D remains unclear. Trimming took 1 base from V and 0 from J, leaving 10 bases between them. The germline V gene encodes CDR1 MGHRA and CDR2 YSYEKL. The CDR3 runs 15 residues. This chain's CDR3 is CASSQVRLLSYEQYF. In DNA form, the CDR3 reads TGCGCCAGCAGCCAAGTCCGACTCCTCTCCTACGAGCAGTACTTC.

This rearrangement joins TRBV4-1 to TRBJ2-4; the D gene is possibly TRBD1 (7 bases). V was trimmed by 4 bases and J by 3 bases, leaving 13 bases between them. CDR3 length equals 15 residues. Germline CDR1 and CDR2: MGHRA and YSYEKL. Here the CDR3 DNA reads TGCGCCAGCAGCCCCAGGGGGGACGGCAAAAACATTCAGTACTTC. Protein sequence: CASSPRGDGKNIQYF.